This T cell receptor (beta chain) was captured in a study of T-cell reconstitution after alpha-beta-depleted transplantation in children. Unique molecular identifiers were incorporated during preparation of the TCRbeta library. TCRdb redid the calling of the PCR reads with MiXCR, one entry per CDR3 protein. This table has 200,000 to 250,000 distinct CDR3 sequences, over 9.5% appearing once. This clonotype occurred many times. Looked up from germline, CDR1 is LGHNA and CDR2 is YNFKEQ. Trimming took off 4 bases at V and 5 bases at J, with 12 bases between the two ends. This CDR3 has 15 amino acids. Here the sequenced sample was PBMCs from the stem cell graft donor, taken from the stem cell graft. The TCR comes from a human donor who donated a stem cell graft to a child with SCID. This sequence joins TRBV4-2 and TRBJ1-6; D perhaps matches TRBD1 (5 bases). The CDR3 protein is CASSPYQGNNSPLHF. CDR3 coding DNA: TGTGCCAGCAGCCCCTATCAGGGTAATAATTCACCCCTCCACTTT.